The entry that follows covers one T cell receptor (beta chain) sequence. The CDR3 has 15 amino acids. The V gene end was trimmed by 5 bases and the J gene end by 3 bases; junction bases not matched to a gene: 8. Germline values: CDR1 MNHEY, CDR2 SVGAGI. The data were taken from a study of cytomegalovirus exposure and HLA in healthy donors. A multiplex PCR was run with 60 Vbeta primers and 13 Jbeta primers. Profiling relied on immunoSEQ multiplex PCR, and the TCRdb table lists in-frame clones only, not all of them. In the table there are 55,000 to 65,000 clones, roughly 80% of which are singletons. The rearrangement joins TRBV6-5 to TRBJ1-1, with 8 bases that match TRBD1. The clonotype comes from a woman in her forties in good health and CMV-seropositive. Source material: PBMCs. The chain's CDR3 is CASSSNGQGDTEAFF. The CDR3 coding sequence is TGTGCCAGCAGTAGCAATGGACAGGGTGACACTGAAGCTTTCTTT.